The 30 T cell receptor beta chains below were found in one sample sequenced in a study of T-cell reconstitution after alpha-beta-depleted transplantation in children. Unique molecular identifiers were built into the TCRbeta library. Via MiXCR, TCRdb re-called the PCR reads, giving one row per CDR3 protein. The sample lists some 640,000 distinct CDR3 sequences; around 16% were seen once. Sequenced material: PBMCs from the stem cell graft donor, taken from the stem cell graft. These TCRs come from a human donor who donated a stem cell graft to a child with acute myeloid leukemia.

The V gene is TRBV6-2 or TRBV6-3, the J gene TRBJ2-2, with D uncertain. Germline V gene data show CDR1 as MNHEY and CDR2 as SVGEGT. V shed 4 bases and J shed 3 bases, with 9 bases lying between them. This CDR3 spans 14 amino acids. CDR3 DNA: TGTGCCAGCAGTTGGGCAGCCTACACCGGGGAGCTGTTTTTT. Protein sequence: CASSWAAYTGELFF.

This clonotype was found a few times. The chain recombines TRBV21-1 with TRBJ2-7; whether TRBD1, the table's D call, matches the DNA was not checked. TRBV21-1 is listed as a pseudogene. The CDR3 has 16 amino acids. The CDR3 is CASSKFSDRGTYEQYF. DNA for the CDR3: TGTGCCAGCAGCAAATTTTCGGACAGGGGAACCTACGAGCAGTACTTC.

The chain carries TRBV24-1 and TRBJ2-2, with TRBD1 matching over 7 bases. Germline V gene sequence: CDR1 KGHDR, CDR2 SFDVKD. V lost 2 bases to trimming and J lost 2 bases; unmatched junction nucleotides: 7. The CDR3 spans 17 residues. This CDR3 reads CATSDSVYRGNTGELFF. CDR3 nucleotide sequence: TGTGCCACCAGTGATTCAGTATACAGGGGAAACACCGGGGAGCTGTTTTTT.

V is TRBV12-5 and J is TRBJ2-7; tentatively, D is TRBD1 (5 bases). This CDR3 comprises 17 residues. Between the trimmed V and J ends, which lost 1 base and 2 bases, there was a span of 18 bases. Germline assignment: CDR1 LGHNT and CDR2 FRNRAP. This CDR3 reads CASGLALTEPNPYEQYF. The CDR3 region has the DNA TGTGCTAGTGGTTTGGCACTGACAGAACCGAATCCCTACGAGCAGTACTTC. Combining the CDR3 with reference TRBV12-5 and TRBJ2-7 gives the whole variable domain DARVTQTPRHKVTEMGQEVTMRCQPILGHNTVFWYRQTMMQGLELLAYFRNRAPLDDSGMPKDRFSAEMPDATLATLKIQPSEPRDSAVYFCASGLALTEPNPYEQYFGPGTRLTVT.

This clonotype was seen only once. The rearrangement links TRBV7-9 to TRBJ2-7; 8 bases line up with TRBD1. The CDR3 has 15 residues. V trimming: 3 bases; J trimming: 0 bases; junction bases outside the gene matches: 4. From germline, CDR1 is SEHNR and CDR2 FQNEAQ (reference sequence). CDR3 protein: CASSFTGGSSYEQYV. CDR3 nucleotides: TGTGCCAGCAGCTTTACAGGGGGAAGCTCCTACGAGCAGTACGTC.

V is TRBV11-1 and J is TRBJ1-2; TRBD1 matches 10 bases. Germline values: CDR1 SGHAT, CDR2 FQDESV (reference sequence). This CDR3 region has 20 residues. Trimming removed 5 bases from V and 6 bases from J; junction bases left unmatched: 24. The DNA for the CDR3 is TGTGCCAGCAGCCCTAAAGACCCGGAACCGGACAGGGGGGGATACGATGGCTACACCTTC. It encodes CASSPKDPEPDRGGYDGYTF.

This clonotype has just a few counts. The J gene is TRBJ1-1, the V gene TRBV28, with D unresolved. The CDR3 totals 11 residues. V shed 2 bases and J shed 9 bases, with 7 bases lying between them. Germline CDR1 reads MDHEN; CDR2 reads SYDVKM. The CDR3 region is CASSLVRQAFF. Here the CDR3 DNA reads TGTGCCAGCAGTTTAGTCCGTCAAGCTTTCTTT.

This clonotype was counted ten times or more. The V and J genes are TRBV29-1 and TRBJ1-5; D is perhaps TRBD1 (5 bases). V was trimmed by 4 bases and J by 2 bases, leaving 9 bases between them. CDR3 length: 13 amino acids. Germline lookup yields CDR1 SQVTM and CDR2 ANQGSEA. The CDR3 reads CSVGGDGNQPQHF. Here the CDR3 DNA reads TGCAGCGTTGGGGGGGATGGCAATCAGCCCCAGCATTTT.

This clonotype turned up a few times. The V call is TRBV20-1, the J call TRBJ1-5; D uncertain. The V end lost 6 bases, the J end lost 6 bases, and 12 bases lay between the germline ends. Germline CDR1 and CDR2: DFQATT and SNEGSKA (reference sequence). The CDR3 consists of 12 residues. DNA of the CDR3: TGCAGTGCAACGGTACGAGGTCAGCCCCAGCATTTT. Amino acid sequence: CSATVRGQPQHF.

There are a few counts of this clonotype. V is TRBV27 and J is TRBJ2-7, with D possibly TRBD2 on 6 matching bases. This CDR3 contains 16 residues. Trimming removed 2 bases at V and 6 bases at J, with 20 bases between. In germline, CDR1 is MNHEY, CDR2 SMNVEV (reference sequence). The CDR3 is CASSLVLGDSPGEQYF. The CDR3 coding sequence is TGTGCCAGCAGTTTAGTATTAGGGGACTCCCCTGGCGAGCAGTACTTC.

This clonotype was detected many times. CDR3: CSGRGPSYNEQFF. The CDR3 region has the DNA TGCAGCGGTAGGGGTCCCTCCTACAATGAGCAGTTCTTC. The rearrangement links TRBV29-1 to TRBJ2-1; D possibly corresponds to TRBD1 (5 bases). V was shortened by 7 bases and J by 0 bases, with 10 bases between the two germline ends. Germline V gene lookup returns CDR1 SQVTM and CDR2 ANQGSEA. The CDR3 runs to 13 residues.

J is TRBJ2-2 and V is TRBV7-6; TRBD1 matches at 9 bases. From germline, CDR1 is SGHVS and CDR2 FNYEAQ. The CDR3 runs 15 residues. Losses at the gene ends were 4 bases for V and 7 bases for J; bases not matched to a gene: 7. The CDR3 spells CASSSPGQGNGELFF. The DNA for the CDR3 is TGTGCCAGCAGCTCCCCCGGACAGGGGAACGGGGAGCTGTTTTTT.

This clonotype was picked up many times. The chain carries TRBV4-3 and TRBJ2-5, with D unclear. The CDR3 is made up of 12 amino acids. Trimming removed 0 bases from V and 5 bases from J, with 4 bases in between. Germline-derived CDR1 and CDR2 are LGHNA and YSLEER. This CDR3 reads CASSQDRETQYF. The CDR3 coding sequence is TGCGCCAGCAGCCAAGATCGGGAGACCCAGTACTTC.

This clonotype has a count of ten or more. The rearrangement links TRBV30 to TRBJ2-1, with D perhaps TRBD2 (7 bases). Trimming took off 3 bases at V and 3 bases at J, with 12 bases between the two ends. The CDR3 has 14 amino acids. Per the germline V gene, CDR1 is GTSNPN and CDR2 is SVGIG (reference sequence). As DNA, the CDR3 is TGTGCCTGGAGAAGGGGGGGGGGCTACAATGAGCAGTTCTTC. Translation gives CAWRRGGGYNEQFF.

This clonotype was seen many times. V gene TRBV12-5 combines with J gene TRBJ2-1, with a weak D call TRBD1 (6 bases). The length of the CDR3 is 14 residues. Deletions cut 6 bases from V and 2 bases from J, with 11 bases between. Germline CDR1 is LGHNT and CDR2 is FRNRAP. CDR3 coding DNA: TGTGCTAGTGGGACACAGGGACCCTACAATGAGCAGTTCTTC. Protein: CASGTQGPYNEQFF. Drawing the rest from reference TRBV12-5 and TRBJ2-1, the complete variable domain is DARVTQTPRHKVTEMGQEVTMRCQPILGHNTVFWYRQTMMQGLELLAYFRNRAPLDDSGMPKDRFSAEMPDATLATLKIQPSEPRDSAVYFCASGTQGPYNEQFFGPGTRLTVL.

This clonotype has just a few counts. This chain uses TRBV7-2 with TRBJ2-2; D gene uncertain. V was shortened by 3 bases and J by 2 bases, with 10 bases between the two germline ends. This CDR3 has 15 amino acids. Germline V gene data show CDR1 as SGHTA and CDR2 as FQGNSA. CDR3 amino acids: CASSFDFANTGELFF. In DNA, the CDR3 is TGTGCCAGCAGCTTTGATTTCGCCAACACCGGGGAGCTGTTTTTT.

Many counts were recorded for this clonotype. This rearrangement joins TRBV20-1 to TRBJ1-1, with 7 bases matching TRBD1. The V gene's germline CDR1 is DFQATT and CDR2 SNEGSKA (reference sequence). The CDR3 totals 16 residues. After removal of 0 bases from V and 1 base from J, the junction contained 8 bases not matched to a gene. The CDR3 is CSARDLQGQSNTEAFF. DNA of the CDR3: TGCAGTGCTAGAGATCTACAGGGGCAATCGAACACTGAAGCTTTCTTT.

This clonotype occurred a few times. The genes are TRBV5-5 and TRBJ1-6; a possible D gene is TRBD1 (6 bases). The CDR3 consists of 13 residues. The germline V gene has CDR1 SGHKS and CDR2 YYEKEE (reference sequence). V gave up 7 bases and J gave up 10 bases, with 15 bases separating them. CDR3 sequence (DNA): TGTGCCAGCCCCCCAAGGGGGAACTCACCCCTCCACTTT. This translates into CASPPRGNSPLHF. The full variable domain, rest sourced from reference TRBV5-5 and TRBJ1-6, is DAGVTQSPTHLIKTRGQQVTLRCSPISGHKSVSWYQQVLGQGPQFIFQYYEKEERGRGNFPDRFSARQFPNYSSELNVNALLLGDSALYLCASPPRGNSPLHFGNGTRLTVT.

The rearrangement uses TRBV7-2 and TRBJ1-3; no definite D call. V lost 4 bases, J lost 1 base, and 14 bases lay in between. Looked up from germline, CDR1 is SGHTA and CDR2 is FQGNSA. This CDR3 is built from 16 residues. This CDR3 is CASSSGPPWSGNTIYF. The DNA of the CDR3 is TGTGCCAGCAGCTCGGGCCCTCCCTGGTCTGGAAACACCATATATTTT.

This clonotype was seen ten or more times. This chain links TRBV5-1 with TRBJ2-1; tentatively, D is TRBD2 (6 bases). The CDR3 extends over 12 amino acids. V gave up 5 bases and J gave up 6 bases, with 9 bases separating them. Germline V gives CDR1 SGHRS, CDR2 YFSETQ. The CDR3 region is CASREGGNEQFF. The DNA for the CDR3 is TGCGCCAGCAGGGAGGGCGGCAATGAGCAGTTCTTC. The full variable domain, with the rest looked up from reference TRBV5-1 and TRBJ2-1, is KAGVTQTPRYLIKTRGQQVTLSCSPISGHRSVSWYQQTPGQGLQFLFEYFSETQRNKGNFPGRFSGRQFSNSRSEMNVSTLELGDSALYLCASREGGNEQFFGPGTRLTVL.

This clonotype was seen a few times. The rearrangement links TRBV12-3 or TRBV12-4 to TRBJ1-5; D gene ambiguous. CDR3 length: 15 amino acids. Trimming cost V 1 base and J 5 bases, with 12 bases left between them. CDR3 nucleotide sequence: TGTGCCAGCAGTTTAGTAGAAACTCCGGATCAGCCCCAGCATTTT. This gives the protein CASSLVETPDQPQHF.

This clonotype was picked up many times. The CDR3 here is CSAGPGQGRQTQYF. The DNA of the CDR3 is TGCAGTGCAGGACCGGGACAGGGTAGGCAGACCCAGTACTTC. The gene calls are TRBV20-1 and TRBJ2-5; 9 bases agree with TRBD1. The CDR3 length is 14 residues. Losses at the gene ends were 6 bases for V and 6 bases for J; bases not matched to a gene: 11. Per germline, CDR1 DFQATT and CDR2 SNEGSKA (reference sequence).

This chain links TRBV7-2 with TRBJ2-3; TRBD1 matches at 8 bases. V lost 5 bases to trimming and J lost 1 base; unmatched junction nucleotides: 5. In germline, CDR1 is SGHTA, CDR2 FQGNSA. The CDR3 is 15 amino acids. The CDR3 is CASSPGTGRTDTQYF. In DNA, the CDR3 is TGTGCCAGCAGCCCCGGGACAGGCCGCACAGATACGCAGTATTTT.

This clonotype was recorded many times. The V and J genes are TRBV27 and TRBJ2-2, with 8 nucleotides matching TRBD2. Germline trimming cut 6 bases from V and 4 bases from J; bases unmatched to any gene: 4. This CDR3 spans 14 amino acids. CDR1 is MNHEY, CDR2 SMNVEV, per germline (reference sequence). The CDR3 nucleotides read TGTGCCAGCAGCCAGAGCGGGGGCACCGGGGAGCTGTTTTTT. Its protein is CASSQSGGTGELFF.

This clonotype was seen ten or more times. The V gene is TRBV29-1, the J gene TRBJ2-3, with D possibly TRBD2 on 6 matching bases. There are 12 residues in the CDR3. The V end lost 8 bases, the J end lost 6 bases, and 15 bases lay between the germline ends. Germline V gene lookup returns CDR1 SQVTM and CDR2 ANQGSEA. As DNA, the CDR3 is TGCAGCTTCAGGAGGGATCAGGATACGCAGTATTTT. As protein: CSFRRDQDTQYF.

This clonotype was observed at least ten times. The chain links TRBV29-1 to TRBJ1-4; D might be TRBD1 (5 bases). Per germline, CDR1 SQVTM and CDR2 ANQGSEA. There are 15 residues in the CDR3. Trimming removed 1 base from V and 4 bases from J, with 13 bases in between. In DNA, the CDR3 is TGCAGCGTTGAAGGTGGGACCCGAGATAATGAAAAACTGTTTTTT. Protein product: CSVEGGTRDNEKLFF.

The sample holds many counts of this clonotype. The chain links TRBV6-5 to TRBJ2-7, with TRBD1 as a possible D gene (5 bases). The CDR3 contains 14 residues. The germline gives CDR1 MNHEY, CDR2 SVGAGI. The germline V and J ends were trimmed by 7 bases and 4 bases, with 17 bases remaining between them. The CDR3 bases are TGTGCCAGCACCGATACAGGACCCTCGTACGAGCAGTACTTC. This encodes CASTDTGPSYEQYF.

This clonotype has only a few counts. The CDR3 DNA follows: TGTGCCAGCAGTATGGGTGAGGGTTCACCCCTCCACTTT. Amino acid sequence: CASSMGEGSPLHF. The J gene is TRBJ1-6, the V gene TRBV25-1; D is unclear. This CDR3 is built from 13 residues. With 5 bases removed from V and 9 bases from J, the gap between germline ends came to 11 bases. Germline lookup yields CDR1 MGHDK and CDR2 SYGVNS. Supplemented by reference TRBV25-1 and TRBJ1-6, the full variable domain reads EADIYQTPRYLVIGTGKKITLECSQTMGHDKMYWYQQDPGMELHLIHYSYGVNSTEKGDLSSESTVSRIRTEHFPLTLESARPSHTSQYLCASSMGEGSPLHFGNGTRLTVT.

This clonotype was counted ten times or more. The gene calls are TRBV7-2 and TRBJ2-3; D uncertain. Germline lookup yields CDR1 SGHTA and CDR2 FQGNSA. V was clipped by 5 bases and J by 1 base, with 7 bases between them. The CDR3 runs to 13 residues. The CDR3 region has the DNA TGTGCCAGCAGCCCCCGCGGCACAGATACGCAGTATTTT. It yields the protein CASSPRGTDTQYF.

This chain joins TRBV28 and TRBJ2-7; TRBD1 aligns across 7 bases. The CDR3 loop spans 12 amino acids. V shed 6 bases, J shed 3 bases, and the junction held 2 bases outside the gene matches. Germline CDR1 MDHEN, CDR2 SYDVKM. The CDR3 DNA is TGTGCCAGCAGCCGGACAGGCTACGAGCAGTACGTC. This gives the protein CASSRTGYEQYV.